This paragraph reports one T cell receptor beta chain. There are 13 residues in the CDR3. V gave up 10 bases and J gave up 4 bases, with 15 bases separating them. Germline V lookup: CDR1 MNHNY, CDR2 SVGAGI (reference sequence). Produced via immunoSEQ multiplex PCR; TCRdb's table is partial and in-frame only. The table shows under 80,000 clones, with about 85% occurring only once. The source of the sample is a study of blood T cell repertoires in COVID-19. The chain uses TRBV6-6 and TRBJ2-3, with D possibly being TRBD1 (7 bases). The specimen was peripheral blood. The TCR was taken from a man between 70 and 80 years old with active COVID-19. The CDR3 DNA follows: TGTGCCACCAGGGGGGCTAAGGCAGATACGCAGTATTTT. Protein: CATRGAKADTQYF.